The rows below give T cell receptor beta chains drawn from one sample of a study of blood T cell repertoires in COVID-19. Profiling relied on immunoSEQ multiplex PCR, and the TCRdb table lists in-frame clones only, not all of them. The table records 200,000 to 250,000 clones, approximately 85% of them present only once. Sequenced: peripheral blood. These receptor sequences come from a woman aged 80 or older with COVID-19, enrolled during active disease. Each CDR3 is given with its conserved first and last residue. The order of the fields is J gene, clone size, D gene, V gene, CDR3 protein, CDR3 DNA. A D gene is named only where the DNA matches it firmly. Only some rows state a clone size, as once, few, many or a class for expanded clones.

j_gene: TRBJ1-2
abundance: .
d_gene: TRBD1
v_gene: TRBV15
CDR3aa: CATSNVDRVGADTF
CDR3nt: TGTGCCACCAGCAACGTGGACAGGGTGGGGGCGGACACCTTC

j_gene: TRBJ1-1
abundance: .
d_gene: .
v_gene: TRBV7-3
CDR3aa: CASSFRSLPNTEAFF
CDR3nt: TGTGCCAGCAGCTTTCGGTCCCTCCCAAACACTGAAGCTTTCTTT

j_gene: TRBJ2-5
abundance: few
d_gene: TRBD2
v_gene: TRBV7-2
CDR3aa: CASSRTSGRGETQYF
CDR3nt: TGTGCCAGCAGCCGTACTAGCGGGAGGGGTGAGACCCAGTACTTC

j_gene: TRBJ2-1
abundance: once
d_gene: TRBD1
v_gene: TRBV5-4
CDR3aa: CASSSPGTGVREQFF
CDR3nt: TGTGCCAGCAGCTCCCCCGGGACAGGGGTGCGTGAGCAGTTCTTC

j_gene: TRBJ1-1
abundance: .
d_gene: .
v_gene: TRBV6-5
CDR3aa: CASRMGQTEAFF
CDR3nt: TGTGCCAGCAGGATGGGACAAACTGAAGCTTTCTTT

j_gene: TRBJ1-1
abundance: .
d_gene: .
v_gene: TRBV11-2
CDR3aa: CASSLGGGKRNTEAFF
CDR3nt: TGTGCCAGCAGCTTAGGCGGGGGTAAACGGAACACTGAAGCTTTCTTT

j_gene: TRBJ1-4
abundance: .
d_gene: .
v_gene: TRBV5-1
CDR3aa: CASSLTVATNEKLFF
CDR3nt: TGCGCCAGCAGCTTGACAGTTGCAACTAATGAAAAACTGTTTTTT

j_gene: TRBJ1-3
abundance: .
d_gene: .
v_gene: TRBV2
CDR3aa: CASTFSDRFNSGNTIYF
CDR3nt: TGTGCCAGCACTTTTTCCGACAGGTTTAACTCTGGAAACACCATATATTTT

j_gene: TRBJ1-2
abundance: .
d_gene: TRBD1
v_gene: TRBV19
CDR3aa: CASSRRGGNYGYTF
CDR3nt: TGTGCCAGTAGTAGGAGAGGGGGCAACTATGGCTACACCTTC

j_gene: TRBJ1-1
abundance: .
d_gene: .
v_gene: TRBV18
CDR3aa: CASSPRRQILQGRGNTEAFF
CDR3nt: TGTGCCAGCTCACCACGGAGGCAGATCCTGCAGGGGAGGGGGAACACTGAAGCTTTCTTT

j_gene: TRBJ2-1
abundance: .
d_gene: .
v_gene: TRBV5-1
CDR3aa: CASSLQDNEQFF
CDR3nt: TGCGCCAGCAGCTTGCAGGACAATGAGCAGTTCTTC

j_gene: TRBJ1-1
abundance: .
d_gene: .
v_gene: TRBV27
CDR3aa: CASSWEGDTEAFF
CDR3nt: TGTGCCAGCAGTTGGGAGGGCGACACTGAAGCTTTCTTT

j_gene: TRBJ1-4
abundance: .
d_gene: .
v_gene: TRBV27
CDR3aa: CASSLRSQNTVATNEKLFF
CDR3nt: TGTGCCAGCAGTTTAAGATCACAGAACACCGTTGCAACTAATGAAAAACTGTTTTTT

j_gene: TRBJ2-7
abundance: .
d_gene: .
v_gene: TRBV18
CDR3aa: CASSPGGAVEQYF
CDR3nt: TGTGCCAGCTCACCAGGGGGCGCCGTTGAGCAGTACTTC

j_gene: TRBJ1-1
abundance: .
d_gene: .
v_gene: TRBV7-8
CDR3aa: CASSLVGMLGTEAFF
CDR3nt: TGTGCCAGCAGCTTAGTCGGGATGTTGGGCACTGAAGCTTTCTTT

j_gene: TRBJ1-3
abundance: .
d_gene: .
v_gene: TRBV5-1
CDR3aa: CASSRSSGNTIYF
CDR3nt: TGCGCCAGCAGTAGGAGCTCTGGAAACACCATATATTTT

j_gene: TRBJ1-4
abundance: once
d_gene: TRBD1
v_gene: TRBV5-1
CDR3aa: CASSTGTANEKLFF
CDR3nt: TGCGCCAGCAGCACCGGGACAGCTAATGAAAAACTGTTTTTT

j_gene: TRBJ2-1
abundance: .
d_gene: TRBD1
v_gene: TRBV10-3
CDR3aa: CASSQGALINEQFF
CDR3nt: TGTGCCTCCTCACAGGGGGCATTGATCAATGAGCAGTTCTTC

j_gene: TRBJ1-2
abundance: .
d_gene: TRBD1
v_gene: TRBV4-3
CDR3aa: CASSQATTGSKGYTF
CDR3nt: TGCGCCAGCAGCCAAGCCACGACAGGGTCGAAGGGCTACACCTTC

j_gene: TRBJ1-2
abundance: .
d_gene: TRBD1
v_gene: TRBV7-8
CDR3aa: CASSLTGQGVYGYTF
CDR3nt: TGTGCCAGCAGCTTGACCGGACAGGGGGTCTATGGCTACACCTTC

j_gene: TRBJ2-1
abundance: .
d_gene: .
v_gene: TRBV9
CDR3aa: CASSGGPGGFNEQFF
CDR3nt: TGTGCCAGCAGCGGAGGACCCGGGGGTTTCAATGAGCAGTTCTTC

j_gene: TRBJ1-1
abundance: .
d_gene: .
v_gene: TRBV7-9
CDR3aa: CASSLGQPGNTEAFF
CDR3nt: TGTGCCAGCAGCTTAGGACAGCCAGGGAACACTGAAGCTTTCTTT

j_gene: TRBJ1-1
abundance: .
d_gene: .
v_gene: TRBV6-1
CDR3aa: CASSEYRGGTEAFF
CDR3nt: TGTGCCAGCAGTGAATACCGGGGAGGCACTGAAGCTTTCTTT

j_gene: TRBJ2-7
abundance: .
d_gene: TRBD2
v_gene: TRBV7-2
CDR3aa: CASSYRASGQLGEQYF
CDR3nt: TGTGCCAGCAGCTATCGGGCTAGCGGGCAACTGGGCGAGCAGTACTTC

j_gene: TRBJ2-5
abundance: .
d_gene: TRBD1
v_gene: TRBV15
CDR3aa: CATSRDRGLRTQYF
CDR3nt: TGTGCCACCAGCCGGGACAGGGGCCTGAGGACCCAGTACTTC